The next 18 T cell receptor beta chains were all read from a single sample in a study of T-cell reconstitution after alpha-beta-depleted transplantation in children (dated by TCRdb to about 2016). Receptor amplification or capture employed PCR. Instrument on record: Illumina HiSeq 2500. Molecular barcoding was employed in the preparation of TCR libraries, with unique molecular identifiers being used to normalize TCRbeta repertoire quantification. TCRdb trimmed public reads at Q25 via fastp, called clones via MiXCR and kept in-frame beta chains. Merged by CDR3 protein, the rows form single entries marked with the most common genes and DNA. Recorded for this sample are some 350,000 distinct CDR3 sequences; 9% to 12% of them occurred a single time. The top ten clonotypes cover under 3% of the sample. Sequencing used PBMCs from the stem cell graft donor, obtained from the stem cell graft. These receptors were obtained from a human donor who donated a stem cell graft to a child with acute lymphoblastic leukemia.

This clonotype has a count of ten or more. This chain connects TRBV15 to TRBJ2-7, with no clear D. The germline gives CDR1 LNHNV, CDR2 YYDKDF (reference sequence). Trimming shortened V by 0 bases and J by 7 bases, and 7 bases separated the two germline ends. The CDR3 runs 12 residues. CDR3 residues: CATSRDRREQYF. In nucleotides, the CDR3 is TGTGCCACCAGCAGAGATCGAAGGGAGCAGTACTTC. Together with reference TRBV15 and TRBJ2-7, the CDR3 gives the full variable domain: DAMVIQNPRYQVTQFGKPVTLSCSQTLNHNVMYWYQQKSSQAPKLLFHYYDKDFNNEADTPDNFQSRRPNTSFCFLDIRSPGLGDTAMYLCATSRDRREQYFGPGTRLTVT.

The chain links TRBV12-3 or TRBV12-4 to TRBJ2-4, with D perhaps TRBD1 (6 bases). Trimming pared 6 bases from V and 2 bases from J, leaving 11 bases between. The CDR3 runs 14 residues. CDR3 bases: TGTGCCAGCAGGAAAGGGGGTTCCAAAAACATTCAGTACTTC. Translated, it gives CASRKGGSKNIQYF.

This chain links TRBV11-1 with TRBJ2-3; 8 nucleotides align to TRBD1. Germline V gene lookup returns CDR1 SGHAT and CDR2 FQDESV (reference sequence). V lost 4 bases and J lost 0; bases outside the gene matches: 12. This CDR3 has 18 amino acids. The CDR3 DNA is TGTGCCAGCAGCTCGGACAGGGCCTTCACCACTAGCACAGATACGCAGTATTTT. Translating it yields CASSSDRAFTTSTDTQYF.

This clonotype was seen a handful of times. Here the CDR3 reads CASSSGLAGAWWNEQFF. CDR3 sequence (DNA): TGCGCCAGCAGCTCGGGACTAGCGGGAGCTTGGTGGAATGAGCAGTTCTTC. V gene TRBV5-1 combines with J gene TRBJ2-1; 14 bases are a match to TRBD2. The germline CDR1 and CDR2 sequences are SGHRS and YFSETQ. V shed 3 bases, J shed 7 bases, and the junction held 9 bases outside the gene matches. This CDR3 is 17 amino acids long.

The V gene is TRBV27, the J gene TRBJ2-1, with D hard to call. V was trimmed by 2 bases and J by 4 bases, leaving 9 bases between them. This CDR3 is 14 amino acids long. The V gene's germline CDR1 is MNHEY and CDR2 SMNVEV (reference sequence). In DNA form, the CDR3 reads TGTGCCAGCAGTTTACAGGAACGTTACAATGAGCAGTTCTTC. It translates to CASSLQERYNEQFF.

At least ten counts were recorded for this clonotype. This chain links TRBV7-9 with TRBJ2-3, with 7 nucleotides matching TRBD2. The junction had 4 bases not matched to a gene; V was cut back by 1 base and J by 0 bases. The CDR3 is 16 amino acids. Germline V gene data show CDR1 as SEHNR and CDR2 as FQNEAQ (reference sequence). CDR3 sequence reads: CASSLVPGRSTDTQYF. CDR3 nucleotides: TGTGCCAGCAGCTTAGTTCCCGGGAGGAGCACAGATACGCAGTATTTT.

This clonotype has at least ten counts. The rearrangement joins TRBV20-1 to TRBJ2-7, with 7 nucleotides matching TRBD1. The J segment lost 3 bases and the V segment lost 0 bases, leaving 8 bases of the junction unmatched. Germline V gene sequence: CDR1 DFQATT, CDR2 SNEGSKA (reference sequence). The CDR3 contains 15 residues. The CDR3 sequence: CSARDGTADIYEQYF. CDR3 sequence (DNA): TGCAGTGCTAGAGACGGGACAGCCGACATCTACGAGCAGTACTTC.

To note about this clonotype: Given a much more abundant clone one base away, this may be a read error. The chain links TRBV7-2 to TRBJ1-5; no clear D gene. The CDR3 length is 16 residues. Germline-derived CDR1 and CDR2 are SGHTA and FQGNSA. The CDR3 sequence: CASSLEGGFSNQPHHF. The CDR3 nucleotides read TGTGCCAGCAGCTTAGAAGGAGGATTTAGCAATCAGCCCCATCATTTT.

This clonotype came up many times. The V gene is TRBV27, the J gene TRBJ2-4; TRBD2 agrees at 8 bases. Germline lookup yields CDR1 MNHEY and CDR2 SMNVEV (reference sequence). This CDR3 comprises 15 residues. V shed 4 bases, J shed 5 bases, and the junction held 7 bases outside the gene matches. The CDR3 sequence is CASSSIAGLQNIQYF. DNA of the CDR3: TGTGCCAGCAGTTCGATAGCGGGACTCCAAAACATTCAGTACTTC.

The chain uses TRBV7-9 and TRBJ2-7, with 13 bases aligning to TRBD2. CDR1 SEHNR and CDR2 FQNEAQ come from the germline V gene (reference sequence). The CDR3 covers 17 residues. The trim removed 5 bases at V and 4 bases at J, leaving 11 bases unmatched. CDR3 sequence (DNA): TGTGCCAGCAGCATCCAACCGGGACTAGCGGGATCTTACGAGCAGTACTTC. Protein: CASSIQPGLAGSYEQYF.

This clonotype has at least ten counts. A junction end diverges from the germline sequence, so it may reflect a read error. The chain uses TRBV12-3 or TRBV12-4 and TRBJ1-1; possible D gene TRBD1, 6 bases. The CDR3 loop spans 12 amino acids. CDR3 coding DNA: TGCGCCAGCAGCTTGGTCGGGACAGAAGCTTTCTTT. Its translation: CASSLVGTEAFF.

The CDR3 region has the DNA TGTGCCAGCAGCGTAGCCGGGACTAGCGGGATGAACGAGCAGTACTTC. This sequence encodes CASSVAGTSGMNEQYF. V and J are TRBV9 and TRBJ2-7; TRBD2 matches 13 bases. This CDR3 contains 16 residues. Germline V gives CDR1 SGDLS, CDR2 YYNGEE. The ends lost 0 bases at V and 5 bases at J; junction bases unmatched: 5.

The table lists this clonotype with a few counts. The rearrangement uses TRBV20-1 and TRBJ2-5; no reliable D call. Germline CDR1 is DFQATT and CDR2 is SNEGSKA (reference sequence). The CDR3 has 12 amino acids. V was trimmed by 1 base and J by 2 bases, leaving 5 bases between them. CDR3 nucleotide sequence: TGCAGTGCTAGAGCGCGTCAAGAGACCCAGTACTTC. Its protein product is CSARARQETQYF.

The chain recombines TRBV10-3 with TRBJ2-7; D may be TRBD1 or TRBD2 (5 bases each). This CDR3 spans 16 amino acids. CDR1 is ENHRY and CDR2 is SYGVKD in the germline V gene. V was cut by 2 bases and J by 1 base, with 15 bases left in between. CDR3 nucleotide sequence: TGTGCCATCAGTGAGCCGGGGAGCAGGGTGTCCTACGAGCAGTACTTC. It is translated as CAISEPGSRVSYEQYF.

The chain links TRBV5-1 to TRBJ2-3, with D tentatively TRBD1 (6 bases). The V and J ends lost 1 base and 4 bases respectively, with 19 bases between them. The CDR3 runs 17 residues. Looked up from germline, CDR1 is SGHRS and CDR2 is YFSETQ. Here the CDR3 reads CASSLSTGPRGADTQYF. As DNA, the CDR3 is TGCGCCAGCAGCTTGTCCACGGGGCCCAGGGGCGCAGATACGCAGTATTTT. The whole variable domain, remainder taken from reference TRBV5-1 and TRBJ2-3, is KAGVTQTPRYLIKTRGQQVTLSCSPISGHRSVSWYQQTPGQGLQFLFEYFSETQRNKGNFPGRFSGRQFSNSRSEMNVSTLELGDSALYLCASSLSTGPRGADTQYFGPGTRLTVL.

In this sample, this clonotype turned up many times. The CDR3 coding sequence is TGTGCCAGCAGTCATACAGACTATAGCAATCAGCCCCAGCATTTT. Encoded protein: CASSHTDYSNQPQHF. The gene calls are TRBV6-5 and TRBJ1-5; D not certain. Trimming stripped 5 bases from V and 0 bases from J, with 11 bases between. Germline loops: CDR1 MNHEY, CDR2 SVGAGI. This CDR3 is 15 amino acids long.

The V gene is TRBV7-9, the J gene TRBJ2-4; 12 nucleotides agree with TRBD2. Trimming cost V 6 bases and J 3 bases; bases outside gene matches: 6. Germline assignment: CDR1 SEHNR and CDR2 FQNEAQ (reference sequence). This CDR3 has 16 residues. The CDR3 region is CASRLAGGAGKNIQYF. The CDR3 DNA reads as TGTGCCAGCAGGCTAGCGGGAGGGGCAGGCAAAAACATTCAGTACTTC.

The V call is TRBV29-1, the J call TRBJ2-1, with TRBD2 matching 8 bases. V was clipped by 2 bases and J by 4 bases; unmatched bases: 7. The CDR3 length is 15 residues. Germline lookup yields CDR1 SQVTM and CDR2 ANQGSEA. The CDR3 here is CSVEFLLADYNEQFF. DNA for the CDR3: TGCAGCGTTGAATTCCTACTAGCGGATTACAATGAGCAGTTCTTC.